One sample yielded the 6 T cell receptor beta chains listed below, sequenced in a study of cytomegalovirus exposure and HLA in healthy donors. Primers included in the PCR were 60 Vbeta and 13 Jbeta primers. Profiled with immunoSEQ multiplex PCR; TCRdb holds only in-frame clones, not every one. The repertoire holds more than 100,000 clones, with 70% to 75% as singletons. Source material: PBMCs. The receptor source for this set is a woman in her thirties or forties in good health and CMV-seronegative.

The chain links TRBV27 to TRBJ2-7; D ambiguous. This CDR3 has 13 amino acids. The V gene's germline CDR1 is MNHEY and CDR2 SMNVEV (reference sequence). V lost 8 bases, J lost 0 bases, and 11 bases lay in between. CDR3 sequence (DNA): TGTGCCAGCGGCGGCAGCAACTCCTACGAGCAGTACTTC. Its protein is CASGGSNSYEQYF.

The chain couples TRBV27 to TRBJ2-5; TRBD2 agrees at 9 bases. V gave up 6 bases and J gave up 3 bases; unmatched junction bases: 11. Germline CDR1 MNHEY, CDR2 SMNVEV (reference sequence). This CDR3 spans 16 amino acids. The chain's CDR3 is CASRTKATSGKETQYF. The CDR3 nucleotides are TGTGCCAGCAGGACCAAGGCGACTAGCGGAAAAGAGACCCAGTACTTC.

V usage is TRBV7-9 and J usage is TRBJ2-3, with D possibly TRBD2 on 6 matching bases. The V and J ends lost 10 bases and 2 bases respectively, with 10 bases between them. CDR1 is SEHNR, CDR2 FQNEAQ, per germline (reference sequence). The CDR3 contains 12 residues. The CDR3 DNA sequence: TGTGCCACACGACTAGACACAGATACGCAGTATTTT. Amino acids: CATRLDTDTQYF.

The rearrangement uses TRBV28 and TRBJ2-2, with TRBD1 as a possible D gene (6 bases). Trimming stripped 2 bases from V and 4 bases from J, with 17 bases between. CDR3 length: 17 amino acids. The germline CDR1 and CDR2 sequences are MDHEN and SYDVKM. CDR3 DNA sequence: TGTGCCAGCAGTTTAAGTGTGAGGACAGACTCCACCGGGGAGCTGTTTTTT. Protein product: CASSLSVRTDSTGELFF.

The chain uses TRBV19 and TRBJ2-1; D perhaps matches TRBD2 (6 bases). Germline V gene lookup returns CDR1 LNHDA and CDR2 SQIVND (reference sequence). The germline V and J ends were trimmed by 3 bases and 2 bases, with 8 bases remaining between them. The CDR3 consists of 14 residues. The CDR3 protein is CASSMAGTYNEQFF. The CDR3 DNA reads TGTGCCAGTAGTATGGCGGGGACCTACAATGAGCAGTTCTTC. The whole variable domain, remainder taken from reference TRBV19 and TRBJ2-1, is DGGITQSPKYLFRKEGQNVTLSCEQNLNHDAMYWYRQDPGQGLRLIYYSQIVNDFQKGDIAEGYSVSREKKESFPLTVTSAQKNPTAFYLCASSMAGTYNEQFFGPGTRLTVL.

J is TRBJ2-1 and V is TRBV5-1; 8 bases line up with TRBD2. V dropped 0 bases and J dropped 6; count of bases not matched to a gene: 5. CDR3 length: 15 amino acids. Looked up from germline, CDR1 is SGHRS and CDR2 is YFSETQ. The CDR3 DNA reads TGCGCCAGCAGCTTGGTAGCGGGGTCTGGCAATGAGCAGTTCTTC. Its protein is CASSLVAGSGNEQFF.